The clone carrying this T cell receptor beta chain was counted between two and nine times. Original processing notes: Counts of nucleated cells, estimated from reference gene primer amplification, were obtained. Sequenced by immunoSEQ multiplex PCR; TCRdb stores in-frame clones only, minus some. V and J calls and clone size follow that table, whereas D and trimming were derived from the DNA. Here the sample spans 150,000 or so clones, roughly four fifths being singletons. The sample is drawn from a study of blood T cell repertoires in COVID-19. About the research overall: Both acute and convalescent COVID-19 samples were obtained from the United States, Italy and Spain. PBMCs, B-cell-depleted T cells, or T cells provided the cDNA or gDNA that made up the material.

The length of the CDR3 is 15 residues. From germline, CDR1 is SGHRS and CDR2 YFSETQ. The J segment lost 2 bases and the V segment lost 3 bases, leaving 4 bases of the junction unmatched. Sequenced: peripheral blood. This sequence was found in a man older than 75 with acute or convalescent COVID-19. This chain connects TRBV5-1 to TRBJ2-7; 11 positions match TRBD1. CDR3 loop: CASSSGQGATYEQYF. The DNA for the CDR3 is TGCGCCAGCAGCTCAGGACAGGGGGCCACCTACGAGCAGTACTTC.